This is a list of T cell receptor beta chains from one sample in a study of T-cell reconstitution after alpha-beta-depleted transplantation in children. A single record per CDR3 protein comes from TCRdb applying MiXCR to the PCR reads. The data show roughly 200,000 distinct CDR3 sequences, around 9.5% seen once. The sequencing used PBMCs from the stem cell graft donor, collected from the stem cell graft. The source of these receptors is a human donor who donated a stem cell graft to a child with acute lymphoblastic leukemia. The CDR3 runs from the conserved cysteine through the conserved F or W. D genes are given only for firm matches. Clone size is given for some rows only: seen once, a few or many times, or a class if the clone is expanded.

j_call: TRBJ2-5
d_call: .
clone_size: few
v_call: TRBV7-2
cdr3_aa: CASSLWRAGGETQYF
cdr3_nt: TGTGCCAGCAGCTTATGGCGGGCGGGCGGGGAGACCCAGTACTTC

j_call: TRBJ1-5
d_call: TRBD1
clone_size: .
v_call: TRBV5-1
cdr3_aa: CASSLDGTGAGQPQHF
cdr3_nt: TGCGCCAGCAGCTTGGACGGGACAGGGGCGGGTCAGCCCCAGCATTTT

j_call: TRBJ2-7
d_call: TRBD1
clone_size: .
v_call: TRBV5-1
cdr3_aa: CASSSTIQQGREQYF
cdr3_nt: TGCGCCAGCAGCTCCACCATCCAACAGGGGAGAGAGCAGTACTTC

j_call: TRBJ2-7
d_call: .
clone_size: .
v_call: TRBV2
cdr3_aa: CASSDPTVWGGRTYEQYF
cdr3_nt: TGTGCCAGCAGTGACCCAACGGTGTGGGGCGGCCGCACCTACGAGCAGTACTTC

j_call: TRBJ1-3
d_call: .
clone_size: .
v_call: TRBV4-2
cdr3_aa: CASSQDKAAIAGNTIYF
cdr3_nt: TGTGCCAGCAGCCAAGATAAGGCGGCAATAGCGGGAAACACCATATATTTT

j_call: TRBJ2-2
d_call: .
clone_size: few
v_call: TRBV12-3/TRBV12-4
cdr3_aa: CASTFYANTGELFF
cdr3_nt: TGTGCCAGCACCTTTTACGCGAACACCGGGGAGCTGTTTTTT

j_call: TRBJ2-7
d_call: TRBD2
clone_size: few
v_call: TRBV18
cdr3_aa: CASSPPGRGGPYEQYF
cdr3_nt: TGTGCCAGCTCACCACCGGGCCGGGGGGGTCCCTACGAGCAGTACTTC

j_call: TRBJ2-3
d_call: TRBD1
clone_size: .
v_call: TRBV9
cdr3_aa: CASSGGLQGATDTQYF
cdr3_nt: TGTGCCAGCAGCGGGGGCCTACAGGGGGCGACAGATACGCAGTATTTT

j_call: TRBJ1-1
d_call: TRBD1
clone_size: many
v_call: TRBV3-1
cdr3_aa: CASSQLSPGTGGEAFF
cdr3_nt: TGTGCCAGCAGCCAACTGTCCCCCGGGACAGGGGGGGAAGCTTTCTTT

j_call: TRBJ1-1
d_call: .
clone_size: many
v_call: TRBV18
cdr3_aa: CASSPPSPRGAFF
cdr3_nt: TGTGCCAGCTCACCACCGTCCCCTCGGGGCGCTTTCTTT

j_call: TRBJ2-5
d_call: .
clone_size: few
v_call: TRBV7-2
cdr3_aa: CASTEDRLRETQYF
cdr3_nt: TGTGCCAGCACTGAGGACAGATTGAGAGAGACCCAGTACTTC

j_call: TRBJ2-5
d_call: .
clone_size: few
v_call: TRBV12-3/TRBV12-4
cdr3_aa: CASSLKLHGTQETQYF
cdr3_nt: TGTGCCAGCAGTTTAAAGCTTCATGGTACCCAAGAGACCCAGTACTTC

j_call: TRBJ2-7
d_call: .
clone_size: many
v_call: TRBV5-1
cdr3_aa: CASSPGLPPYEQYF
cdr3_nt: TGCGCCAGCTCCCCAGGTTTGCCTCCCTACGAGCAGTACTTC

j_call: TRBJ1-1
d_call: .
clone_size: few
v_call: TRBV7-8
cdr3_aa: CASSSRDHSRALEAFF
cdr3_nt: TGTGCCAGCAGCTCACGAGACCATTCTAGGGCCCTTGAAGCTTTCTTT

j_call: TRBJ2-2
d_call: .
clone_size: .
v_call: TRBV12-3/TRBV12-4
cdr3_aa: CASSPGPFPTGELFF
cdr3_nt: TGTGCCAGCAGTCCCGGGCCGTTTCCCACCGGGGAGCTGTTTTTT